The 27 T cell receptor beta chains below all came from one sample that was sequenced in a study of control samples from healthy donors and cancer patients. Sequencing used immunoSEQ multiplex PCR; TCRdb keeps in-frame clones, though not all of them. The sample has some 150,000 clones; 85% to 95% are singletons. The sample was blood. These TCRs come from a man aged 35 to 55 in good health.

The chain has TRBV7-9 and TRBJ1-1; weak D call: TRBD1 (5 bases). CDR3 length equals 14 residues. V was clipped by 5 bases and J by 1 base, with 11 bases between them. Germline lookup yields CDR1 SEHNR and CDR2 FQNEAQ (reference sequence). CDR3 region: CASSPGGANTEAFF. CDR3 DNA: TGTGCCAGCAGCCCGGGAGGGGCGAACACTGAAGCTTTCTTT.

The rearrangement links TRBV11-2 to TRBJ1-6; D might be TRBD1 (6 bases). The germline V gene has CDR1 SGHAT and CDR2 FQNNGV. The CDR3 totals 16 residues. V was shortened by 3 bases and J by 7 bases, with 16 bases between the two germline ends. The CDR3 here is CASSFGGRFLNSPLHF. The CDR3 coding sequence is TGTGCCAGCAGCTTCGGGGGGCGCTTTCTCAATTCACCCCTCCACTTT.

Only a few counts were recorded for this clone. The J gene is TRBJ1-6, the V gene TRBV19; D is unresolved. V lost 4 bases, J lost 5 bases, and 6 bases lay in between. Germline CDR1 reads LNHDA; CDR2 reads SQIVND (reference sequence). The CDR3 is made up of 13 amino acids. The CDR3 DNA follows: TGTGCCAGTAGTAGAAGGGATAATTCACCCCTCCACTTT. This gives the protein CASSRRDNSPLHF.

The chain employs TRBV20-1 and TRBJ1-4; 7 nucleotides match TRBD1. Looked up from germline, CDR1 is DFQATT and CDR2 is SNEGSKA (reference sequence). J gave up 7 bases and V 3 bases, and 8 bases lay outside the gene matches. This CDR3 contains 14 residues. The CDR3 DNA follows: TGCAGTGCTAGTCCAGGGGGGATGGGTGAAAAACTGTTTTTT. This translates into CSASPGGMGEKLFF.

At least ten counts were recorded for this clone. J is TRBJ2-6 and V is TRBV11-2; D is undetermined. Trimming took off 5 bases at V and 2 bases at J, with 10 bases between the two ends. This CDR3 is built from 15 residues. CDR1 SGHAT and CDR2 FQNNGV come from the germline V gene. CDR3 residues: CASSHPPPGANVLTF. The CDR3 nucleotides are TGTGCCAGCAGCCATCCCCCCCCTGGGGCCAACGTCCTGACTTTC.

The chain uses TRBV28 and TRBJ1-5; no definite D call. CDR1 and CDR2 from the germline V gene are MDHEN and SYDVKM. The V end lost 8 bases, the J end lost 5 bases, and 13 bases lay between the germline ends. The CDR3 has 13 residues. This CDR3 is CASCGLGYQPQHF. In DNA, the CDR3 is TGTGCCAGCTGTGGCCTGGGCTATCAGCCCCAGCATTTT. The full variable domain, in which reference TRBV28 and TRBJ1-5 provide the parts outside the CDR3, is DVKVTQSSRYLVKRTGEKVFLECVQDMDHENMFWYRQDPGLGLRLIYFSYDVKMKEKGDIPEGYSVSREKKERFSLILESASTNQTSMYLCASCGLGYQPQHFGDGTRLSIL.

Details on this clone: Within the sample, other DNA sequences also encode this same CDR3. The genes are TRBV18 and TRBJ2-3; the D gene is possibly TRBD1 (5 bases). Germline V gives CDR1 KGHSH, CDR2 LQKENI. This CDR3 has 14 residues. Trimming shortened V by 4 bases and J by 0 bases, and 8 bases separated the two germline ends. DNA of the CDR3: TGTGCCAGCTCACGGCAGGGTAGCACAGATACGCAGTATTTT. This encodes CASSRQGSTDTQYF.

This clone was found once. The chain recombines TRBV4-3 with TRBJ2-7; D remains unclear. This CDR3 has 15 residues. The germline gives CDR1 LGHNA, CDR2 YSLEER. Trimming took 0 bases from V and 3 from J, leaving 12 bases between them. This chain's CDR3 is CASSQDGTRSYEQYF. In DNA form, the CDR3 reads TGCGCCAGCAGCCAAGATGGAACCAGGAGCTACGAGCAGTACTTC.

This CDR3 is CASTPWGQGREKLFF. In nucleotides, the CDR3 is TGTGCCAGCACTCCTTGGGGACAGGGAAGGGAAAAACTGTTTTTT. The chain links TRBV28 to TRBJ1-4, with 9 positions matching TRBD1. Germline CDR1 reads MDHEN; CDR2 reads SYDVKM. V trimming: 7 bases; J trimming: 8 bases; junction bases outside the gene matches: 11. CDR3 length: 15 residues.

The genes are TRBV5-6 and TRBJ2-5; D may be TRBD1 or TRBD2 (5 bases each). Germline V lookup: CDR1 SGHDT, CDR2 YYEEEE. The CDR3 contains 14 residues. V shed 0 bases and J shed 5 bases, with 11 bases lying between them. In DNA, the CDR3 is TGTGCCAGCAGCTTGGTGGGGGATCGGGAGACCCAGTACTTC. Its translation is CASSLVGDRETQYF.

This clone was detected once. The V and J genes are TRBV28 and TRBJ2-7, with 7 nucleotides matching TRBD2. J was trimmed by 4 bases and V by 6 bases; bases with no gene match: 12. CDR1 is MDHEN, CDR2 SYDVKM, per germline. CDR3 length equals 15 residues. CDR3: CASSTGRAGVYEQYF. CDR3 coding DNA: TGTGCCAGCAGCACCGGACGGGCGGGGGTTTACGAGCAGTACTTC.

This clone appeared once. The rearrangement joins TRBV5-4 to TRBJ2-2, with a possible D match to TRBD1 (6 bases). This CDR3 region has 16 residues. Germline values: CDR1 SGHNT, CDR2 YYREEE (reference sequence). Trimming removed 1 base from V and 8 bases from J, with 18 bases in between. The CDR3 bases are TGTGCCAGCAGCTTGATGGGGGCGGGCTTAGGAGGGGAGCTGTTTTTT. This codes for CASSLMGAGLGGELFF. The full variable domain, with the rest looked up from reference TRBV5-4 and TRBJ2-2, is ETGVTQSPTHLIKTRGQQVTLRCSSQSGHNTVSWYQQALGQGPQFIFQYYREEENGRGNFPPRFSGLQFPNYSSELNVNALELDDSALYLCASSLMGAGLGGELFFGEGSRLTVL.

The rearrangement links TRBV10-3 to TRBJ1-1; D possibly corresponds to TRBD1 (6 bases). Germline loops: CDR1 ENHRY, CDR2 SYGVKD. CDR3 length: 14 residues. Trimming cost V 5 bases and J 5 bases, with 15 bases left between them. CDR3 nucleotide sequence: TGTGCCATCAGTTATACAGGGAGCACGACTGAAGCTTTCTTT. It codes for CAISYTGSTTEAFF.

J is TRBJ1-2 and V is TRBV9, with a tentative D call TRBD1 (5 bases). The germline gives CDR1 SGDLS, CDR2 YYNGEE. V lost 0 bases and J 2 bases, leaving 8 bases between the germline ends. The CDR3 is made up of 14 amino acids. The CDR3 DNA reads TGTGCCAGCAGCGTAGACGCAGGGAACTATGGCTACACCTTC. Translation gives CASSVDAGNYGYTF.

The rearrangement links TRBV7-2 to TRBJ1-3; tentative D call: TRBD1 (5 bases). Trimming removed 5 bases at V and 9 bases at J, with 23 bases between. The CDR3 covers 16 residues. Germline CDR1 and CDR2: SGHTA and FQGNSA. The CDR3 is CASSAGTPHSPGTIYF. The CDR3, as DNA: TGTGCCAGCAGCGCAGGGACTCCGCATAGCCCCGGCACCATATATTTT.

This chain joins TRBV11-2 and TRBJ1-3; TRBD1 aligns across 8 bases. Germline CDR1 reads SGHAT; CDR2 reads FQNNGV. CDR3 length: 14 amino acids. V was pared by 3 bases and J by 4 bases, with 2 bases of the junction left unmatched. The CDR3 nucleotides are TGTGCCAGCAGCTTCGGACAGGGAGGAAACACCATATATTTT. Its translation: CASSFGQGGNTIYF.

The rearrangement links TRBV6-2 or TRBV6-3 to TRBJ1-5; possibly TRBD1 for D (5 bases). Germline V lookup: CDR1 MNHEY, CDR2 SVGEGT. Trimming pared 2 bases from V and 7 bases from J, leaving 9 bases between. This CDR3 region has 13 residues. The DNA for the CDR3 is TGTGCCAGCAGTTACGGGGGAACCCAGCCCCAGCATTTT. It translates to CASSYGGTQPQHF.

The V gene is TRBV7-2, the J gene TRBJ2-2, with TRBD1 matching 7 bases. Germline V gene data show CDR1 as SGHTA and CDR2 as FQGNSA. J gave up 2 bases and V 3 bases, and 9 bases lay outside the gene matches. The CDR3 is made up of 17 amino acids. In DNA, the CDR3 is TGTGCCAGCAGCTTGCTCCCGGGACAGCTAAACACCGGGGAGCTGTTTTTT. Its translation is CASSLLPGQLNTGELFF.

The chain joins TRBV13 to TRBJ2-3; 8 bases match TRBD2. CDR3 size: 16 residues. The junction had 5 bases not matched to a gene; V was cut back by 1 base and J by 2 bases. Germline V gene data show CDR1 as PRHDT and CDR2 as FYEKMQ (reference sequence). In DNA, the CDR3 is TGTGCCAGCAGCTTAGCGCTAGCGGGCCACACAGATACGCAGTATTTT. Its translation is CASSLALAGHTDTQYF.

The J gene is TRBJ2-1, the V gene TRBV4-2; no firm D call. The germline CDR1 and CDR2 sequences are LGHNA and YNFKEQ. The CDR3 sequence is 14 residues long. V shed 1 base and J shed 4 bases, with 8 bases lying between them. The CDR3 spells CASSQVSTYNEQFF. CDR3 DNA sequence: TGTGCCAGCAGCCAAGTATCTACGTACAATGAGCAGTTCTTC.

This clone occurred once. The chain couples TRBV3-1 (or the pseudogene TRBV3-2) to TRBJ2-5; a weak D match, TRBD1 (6 bases). Germline V gene sequence: CDR1 LGHDT, CDR2 YNNKEL (reference sequence). Trimming pared 7 bases from V and 4 bases from J, leaving 13 bases between. CDR3 size: 13 residues. CDR3 DNA: TGTGCCAGCAAGGTAGGGGGAACAGAGACCCAGTACTTC. This codes for CASKVGGTETQYF.

The chain combines TRBV12-5 with TRBJ1-5; D unresolved. Trimming stripped 0 bases from V and 6 bases from J, with 9 bases between. The CDR3 is 14 residues long. The germline V gene has CDR1 LGHNT and CDR2 FRNRAP. The CDR3, as DNA: TGTGCTAGTGGTTTGGTACGAGTCGGTCAGCCCCAGCATTTT. Protein sequence: CASGLVRVGQPQHF.

The count of this clone is one. Here the CDR3 reads CASSPQDRGNQPQHF. CDR3 DNA: TGTGCCAGCAGTCCTCAGGACAGGGGAAATCAGCCCCAGCATTTT. The chain joins TRBV27 to TRBJ1-5; the match to TRBD1 covers 9 bases. This CDR3 spans 15 amino acids. V shed 5 bases, J shed 4 bases, and the junction held 6 bases outside the gene matches. The germline V gene has CDR1 MNHEY and CDR2 SMNVEV (reference sequence).

The chain carries TRBV3-1 (or the pseudogene TRBV3-2) and TRBJ2-5, with TRBD2 matching over 10 bases. This CDR3 comprises 15 residues. Germline values: CDR1 LGHDT, CDR2 YNNKEL (reference sequence). The J segment lost 4 bases and the V segment lost 0 bases, leaving 2 bases of the junction unmatched. The CDR3 sequence is CASSQDKRGGETQYF. In DNA, the CDR3 is TGTGCCAGCAGCCAAGATAAGCGGGGGGGAGAGACCCAGTACTTC.

J is TRBJ2-5 and V is TRBV7-3; D is undetermined. Germline V gives CDR1 SGHTA, CDR2 FQGTGA. The CDR3 totals 13 residues. V gave up 4 bases and J gave up 1 base, with 7 bases separating them. CDR3 nucleotide sequence: TGTGCCAGCAGCTCCCACGGCCAAGAGACCCAGTACTTC. It is translated as CASSSHGQETQYF.

The chain couples TRBV7-8 to TRBJ2-1, with 9 bases identical to TRBD2. The CDR3 totals 17 residues. Germline V gene data show CDR1 as SGHVS and CDR2 as FQNEAQ. V dropped 2 bases and J dropped 0; count of bases not matched to a gene: 5. CDR3 in DNA: TGTGCCAGCAGCTTATCGGCGGGGGGGAGCTCCTACAATGAGCAGTTCTTC. Translated: CASSLSAGGSSYNEQFF. Full variable domain (missing parts from reference TRBV7-8 and TRBJ2-1): GAGVSQSPRYKVAKRGQDVALRCDPISGHVSLFWYQQALGQGPEFLTYFQNEAQLDKSGLPSDRFFAERPEGSVSTLKIQRTQQEDSAVYLCASSLSAGGSSYNEQFFGPGTRLTVL.

The genes are TRBV6-5 and TRBJ2-1, with TRBD2 matching over 7 bases. With V trimmed by 1 base and J by 7 bases, 10 bases remained unmatched. Germline V gene data show CDR1 as MNHEY and CDR2 as SVGAGI. The CDR3 consists of 16 residues. The CDR3 bases are TGTGCCAGCAGTTACTGGGGGGGTCCCTCGTGGAATGAGCAGTTCTTC. Translation: CASSYWGGPSWNEQFF.